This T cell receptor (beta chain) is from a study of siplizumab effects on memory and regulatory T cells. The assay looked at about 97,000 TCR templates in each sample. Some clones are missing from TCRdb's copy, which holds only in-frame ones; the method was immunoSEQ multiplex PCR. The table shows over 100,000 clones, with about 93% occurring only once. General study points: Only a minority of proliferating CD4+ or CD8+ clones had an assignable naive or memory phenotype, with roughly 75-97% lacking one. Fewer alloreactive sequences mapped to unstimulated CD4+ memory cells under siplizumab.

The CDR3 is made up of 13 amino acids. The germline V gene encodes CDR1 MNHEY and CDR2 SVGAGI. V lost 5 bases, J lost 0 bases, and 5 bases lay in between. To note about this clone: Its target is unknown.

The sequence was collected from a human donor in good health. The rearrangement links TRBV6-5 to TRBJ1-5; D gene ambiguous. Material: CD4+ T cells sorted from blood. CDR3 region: CASSRNSNQPQHF. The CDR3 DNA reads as TGTGCCAGCAGTCGTAATAGCAATCAGCCCCAGCATTTT.